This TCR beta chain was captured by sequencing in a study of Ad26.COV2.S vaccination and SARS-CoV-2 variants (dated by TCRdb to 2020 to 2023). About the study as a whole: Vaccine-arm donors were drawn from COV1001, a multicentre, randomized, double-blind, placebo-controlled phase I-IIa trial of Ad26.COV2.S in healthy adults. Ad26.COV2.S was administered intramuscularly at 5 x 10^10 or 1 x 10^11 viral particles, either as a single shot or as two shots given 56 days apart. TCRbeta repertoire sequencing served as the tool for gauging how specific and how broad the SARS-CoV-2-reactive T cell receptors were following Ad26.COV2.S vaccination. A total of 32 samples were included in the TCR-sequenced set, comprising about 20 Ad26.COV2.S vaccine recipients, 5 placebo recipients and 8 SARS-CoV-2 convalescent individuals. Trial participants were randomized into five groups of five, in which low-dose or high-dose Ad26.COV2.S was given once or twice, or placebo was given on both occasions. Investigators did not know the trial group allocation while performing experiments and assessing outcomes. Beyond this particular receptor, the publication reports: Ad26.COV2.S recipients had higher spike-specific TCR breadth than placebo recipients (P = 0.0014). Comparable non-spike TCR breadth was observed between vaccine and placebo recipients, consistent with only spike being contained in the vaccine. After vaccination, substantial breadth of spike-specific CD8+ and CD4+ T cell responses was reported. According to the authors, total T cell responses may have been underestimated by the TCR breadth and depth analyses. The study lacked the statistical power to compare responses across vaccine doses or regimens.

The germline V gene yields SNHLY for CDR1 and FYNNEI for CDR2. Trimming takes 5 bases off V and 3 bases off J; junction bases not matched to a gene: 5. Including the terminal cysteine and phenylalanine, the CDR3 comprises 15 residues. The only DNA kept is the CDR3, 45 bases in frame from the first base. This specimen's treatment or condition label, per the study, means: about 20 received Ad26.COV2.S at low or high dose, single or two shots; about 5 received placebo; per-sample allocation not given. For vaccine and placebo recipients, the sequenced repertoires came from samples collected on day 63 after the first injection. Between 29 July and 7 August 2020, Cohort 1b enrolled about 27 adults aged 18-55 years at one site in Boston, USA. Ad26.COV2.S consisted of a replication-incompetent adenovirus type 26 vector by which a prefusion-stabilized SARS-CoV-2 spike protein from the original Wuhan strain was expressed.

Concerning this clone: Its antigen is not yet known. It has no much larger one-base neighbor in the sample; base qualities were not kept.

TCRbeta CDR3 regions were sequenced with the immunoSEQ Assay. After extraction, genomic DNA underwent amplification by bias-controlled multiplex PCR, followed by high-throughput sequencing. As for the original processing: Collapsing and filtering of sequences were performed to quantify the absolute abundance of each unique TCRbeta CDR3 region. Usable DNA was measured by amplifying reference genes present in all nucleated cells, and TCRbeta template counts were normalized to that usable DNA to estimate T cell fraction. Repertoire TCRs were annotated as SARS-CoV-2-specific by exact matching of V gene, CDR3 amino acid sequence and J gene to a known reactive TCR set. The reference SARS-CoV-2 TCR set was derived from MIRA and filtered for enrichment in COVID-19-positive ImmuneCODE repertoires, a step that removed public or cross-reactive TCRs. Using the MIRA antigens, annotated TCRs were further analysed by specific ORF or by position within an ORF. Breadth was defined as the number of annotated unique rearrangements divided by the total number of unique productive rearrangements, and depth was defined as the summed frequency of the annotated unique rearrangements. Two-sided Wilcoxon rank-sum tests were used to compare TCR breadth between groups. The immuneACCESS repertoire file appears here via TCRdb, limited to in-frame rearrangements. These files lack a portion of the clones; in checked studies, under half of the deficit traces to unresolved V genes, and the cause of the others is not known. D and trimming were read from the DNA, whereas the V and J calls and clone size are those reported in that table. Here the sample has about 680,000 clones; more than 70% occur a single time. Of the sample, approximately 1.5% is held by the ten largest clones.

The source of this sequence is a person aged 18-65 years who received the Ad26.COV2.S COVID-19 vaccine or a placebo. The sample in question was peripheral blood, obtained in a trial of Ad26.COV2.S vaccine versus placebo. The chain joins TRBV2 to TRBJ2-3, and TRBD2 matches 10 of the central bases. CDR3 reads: CASSLGLAVTDTQYF. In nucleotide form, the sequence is TGTGCCAGCAGTTTAGGACTAGCGGTAACAGATACGCAGTATTTT.